A single sample is the source of the 7 T cell receptor beta chains below, sequenced in a study of T cell changes during pregnancy in multiple sclerosis. Produced via immunoSEQ multiplex PCR; TCRdb's table is partial and in-frame only. The table shows around 75,000 clones, with more than 70% occurring only once. The material was peripheral blood, obtained in the first trimester of pregnancy. Receptor source: a female donor in good health, enrolled as a control in a pregnancy study.

This chain connects TRBV12-5 to TRBJ1-5; 11 positions match TRBD1. CDR1 is LGHNT, CDR2 FRNRAP, per germline. This CDR3 comprises 14 residues. With V trimmed by 6 bases and J by 7 bases, 5 bases remained unmatched. CDR3 DNA: TGTGCTAGTGGGAGGACAGGGGGCGACCAGCCCCAGCATTTT. Protein sequence: CASGRTGGDQPQHF.

The rearrangement links TRBV7-9 to TRBJ2-3; D might be TRBD2 (6 bases). The CDR3 spans 13 residues. CDR1 and CDR2 (germline): SEHNR, FQNEAQ (reference sequence). Trimming stripped 5 bases from V and 6 bases from J, with 12 bases between. CDR3 in amino acids: CASSPGGPDTQYF. The CDR3, as DNA: TGTGCCAGCAGCCCAGGAGGGCCGGATACGCAGTATTTT.

The chain joins TRBV9 to TRBJ1-1, with D hard to call. The germline V and J ends were trimmed by 4 bases and 4 bases, with 14 bases remaining between them. This CDR3 region has 14 residues. Germline V CDR1 and CDR2: SGDLS, YYNGEE. CDR3 residues: CASSRLSGATEAFF. The DNA of the CDR3 is TGTGCCAGCAGCCGTCTATCAGGCGCCACTGAAGCTTTCTTT.

This clone was seen just once. The CDR3, as DNA: TGTGCCAGCAGCTTAGGCGGGACAGGGGCCAACGAGCAGTACTTC. Encoded protein: CASSLGGTGANEQYF. The J gene is TRBJ2-7, the V gene TRBV11-3; 10 positions match TRBD1. Germline loops: CDR1 SGHNT, CDR2 YENEEA. The CDR3 contains 15 residues. Trimming removed 1 base from V and 5 bases from J; junction bases left unmatched: 5. The full variable domain, rest sourced from reference TRBV11-3 and TRBJ2-7, is EAGVVQSPRYKIIEKKQPVAFWCNPISGHNTLYWYLQNLGQGPELLIRYENEEAVDDSQLPKDRFSAERLKGVDSTLKIQPAELGDSAVYLCASSLGGTGANEQYFGPGTRLTVT.

This chain uses TRBV28 with TRBJ1-2; D is uncertain. There are 10 residues in the CDR3. Germline-derived CDR1 and CDR2 are MDHEN and SYDVKM. Between the trimmed V and J ends, which lost 8 bases and 8 bases, there was a span of 9 bases. This chain's CDR3 is CASGRGGYTF. Written as DNA, the CDR3 is TGTGCCAGCGGGAGAGGGGGCTACACCTTC.

The chain links TRBV27 to TRBJ1-4, with 9 positions matching TRBD1. The CDR3 has 15 amino acids. In germline, CDR1 is MNHEY, CDR2 SMNVEV (reference sequence). Trimming removed 6 bases from V and 8 bases from J; junction bases left unmatched: 10. Here the CDR3 DNA reads TGTGCCAGCAGCCTCCGACAGGGGGTTGGGGAAAAACTGTTTTTT. Its protein product is CASSLRQGVGEKLFF.

This chain connects TRBV11-2 to TRBJ2-7, with a weak D call TRBD2 (6 bases). V lost 4 bases and J 4 bases, leaving 14 bases between the germline ends. Germline CDR1 is SGHAT and CDR2 is FQNNGV. The CDR3 has 14 residues. The CDR3: CASSSETRKYEQYF. The CDR3 coding sequence is TGTGCCAGCAGCTCCGAGACTAGAAAGTACGAGCAGTACTTC. The full variable domain, rest sourced from reference TRBV11-2 and TRBJ2-7, is EAGVAQSPRYKIIEKRQSVAFWCNPISGHATLYWYQQILGQGPKLLIQFQNNGVVDDSQLPKDRFSAERLKGVDSTLKIQPAKLEDSAVYLCASSSETRKYEQYFGPGTRLTVT.